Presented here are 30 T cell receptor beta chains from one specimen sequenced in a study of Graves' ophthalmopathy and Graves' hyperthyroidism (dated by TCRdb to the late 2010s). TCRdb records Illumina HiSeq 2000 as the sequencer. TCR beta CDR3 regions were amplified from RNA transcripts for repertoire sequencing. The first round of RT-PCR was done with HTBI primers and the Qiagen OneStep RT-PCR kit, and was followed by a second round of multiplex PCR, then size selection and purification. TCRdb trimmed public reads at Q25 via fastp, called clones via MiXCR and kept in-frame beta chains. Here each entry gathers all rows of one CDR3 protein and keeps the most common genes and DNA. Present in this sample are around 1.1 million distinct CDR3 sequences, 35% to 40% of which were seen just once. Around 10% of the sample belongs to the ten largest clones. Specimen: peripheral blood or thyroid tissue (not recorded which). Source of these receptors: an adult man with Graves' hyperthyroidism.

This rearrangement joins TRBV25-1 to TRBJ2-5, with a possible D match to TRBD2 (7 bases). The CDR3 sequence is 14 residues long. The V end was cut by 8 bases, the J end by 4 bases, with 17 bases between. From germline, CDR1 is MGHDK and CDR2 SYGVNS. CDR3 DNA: TGTGCCAGCTTAGCGGGCTGGGGGCGAGAGACCCAGTACTTC. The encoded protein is CASLAGWGRETQYF.

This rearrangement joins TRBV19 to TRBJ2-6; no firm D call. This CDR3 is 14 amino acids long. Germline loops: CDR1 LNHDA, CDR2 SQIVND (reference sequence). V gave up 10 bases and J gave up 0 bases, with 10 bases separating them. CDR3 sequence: CATNVGSGANVLTF. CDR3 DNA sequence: TGTGCCACCAACGTGGGCTCTGGGGCCAACGTCCTGACTTTC.

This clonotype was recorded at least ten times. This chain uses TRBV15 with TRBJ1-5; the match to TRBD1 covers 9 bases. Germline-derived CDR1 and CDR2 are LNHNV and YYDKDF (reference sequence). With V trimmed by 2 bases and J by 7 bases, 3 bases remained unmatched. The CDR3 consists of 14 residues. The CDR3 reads CATSRTGGGQPQHF. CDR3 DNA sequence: TGTGCCACCAGCAGAACAGGGGGCGGGCAGCCCCAGCATTTT.

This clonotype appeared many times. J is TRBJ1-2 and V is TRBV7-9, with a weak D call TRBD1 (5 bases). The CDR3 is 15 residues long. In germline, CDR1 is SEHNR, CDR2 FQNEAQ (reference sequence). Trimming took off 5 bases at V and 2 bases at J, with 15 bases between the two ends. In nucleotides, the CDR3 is TGTGCCAGCAGCCTGCCGATGACAGTAAACTATGGCTACACCTTC. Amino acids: CASSLPMTVNYGYTF.

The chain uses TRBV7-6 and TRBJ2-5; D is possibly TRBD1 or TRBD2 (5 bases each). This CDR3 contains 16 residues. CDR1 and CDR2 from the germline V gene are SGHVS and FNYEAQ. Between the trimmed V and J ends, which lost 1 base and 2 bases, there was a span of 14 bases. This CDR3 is CASSLEWGPPQETQYF. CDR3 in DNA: TGTGCCAGCAGCTTAGAATGGGGACCGCCTCAAGAGACCCAGTACTTC.

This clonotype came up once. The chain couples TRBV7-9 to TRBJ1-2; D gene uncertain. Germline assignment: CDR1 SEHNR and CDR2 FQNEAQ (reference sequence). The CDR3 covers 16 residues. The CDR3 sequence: CTNSSPTERVDYGYTF. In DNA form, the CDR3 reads TGTACCAACAGCTCACCGACTGAGAGGGTTGACTATGGCTACACCTTC.

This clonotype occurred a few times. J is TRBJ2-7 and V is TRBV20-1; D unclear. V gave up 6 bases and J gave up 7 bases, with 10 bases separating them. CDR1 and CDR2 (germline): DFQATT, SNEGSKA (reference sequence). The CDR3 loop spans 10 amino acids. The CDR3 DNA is TGCAGTGCCACTGACGGAGAGCAGTACTTC. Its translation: CSATDGEQYF.

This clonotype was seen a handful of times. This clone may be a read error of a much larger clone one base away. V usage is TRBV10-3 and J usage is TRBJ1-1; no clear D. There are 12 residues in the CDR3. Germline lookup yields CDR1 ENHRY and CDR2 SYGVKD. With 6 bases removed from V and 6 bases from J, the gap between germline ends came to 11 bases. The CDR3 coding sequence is TGTGCCATCAGAGCCCCGGCCCCTGAAGCTTTCTTT. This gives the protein CAIRAPAPEAFF.

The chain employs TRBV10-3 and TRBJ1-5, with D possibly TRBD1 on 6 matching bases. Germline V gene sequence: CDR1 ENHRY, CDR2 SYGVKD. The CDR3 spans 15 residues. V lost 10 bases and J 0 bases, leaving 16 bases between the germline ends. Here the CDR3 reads CASRGQAYSNQPQHF. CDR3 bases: TGTGCCAGCAGGGGACAAGCGTATAGCAATCAGCCCCAGCATTTT.

In DNA, the CDR3 is TGCAGCGCCAAAACAGGGGGCCAGCATTTT. Its translation is CSAKTGGQHF. The chain joins TRBV29-1 to TRBJ1-5, with 8 bases aligning to TRBD1. The CDR3 has 10 amino acids. After removal of 7 bases from V and 12 bases from J, the junction contained 5 bases not matched to a gene. Per germline, CDR1 SQVTM and CDR2 ANQGSEA.

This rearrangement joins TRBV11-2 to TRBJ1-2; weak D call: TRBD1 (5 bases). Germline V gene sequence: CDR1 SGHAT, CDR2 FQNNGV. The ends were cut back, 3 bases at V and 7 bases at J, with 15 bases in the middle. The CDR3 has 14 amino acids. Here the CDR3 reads CASSFTGLDGGYTF. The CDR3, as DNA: TGTGCCAGCAGCTTCACAGGACTGGACGGTGGCTACACCTTC.

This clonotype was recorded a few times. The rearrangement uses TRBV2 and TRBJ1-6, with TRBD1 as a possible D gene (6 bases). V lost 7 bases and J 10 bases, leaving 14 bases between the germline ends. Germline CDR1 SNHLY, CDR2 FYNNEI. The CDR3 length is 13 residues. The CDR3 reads CASTRTVPSPLHF. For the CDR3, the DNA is TGTGCCAGCACCCGGACAGTACCATCACCCCTCCACTTT.

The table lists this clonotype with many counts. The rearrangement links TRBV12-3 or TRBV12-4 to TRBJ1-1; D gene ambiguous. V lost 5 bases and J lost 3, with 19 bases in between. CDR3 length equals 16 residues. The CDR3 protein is CASSTGRPGVDTEAFF. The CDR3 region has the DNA TGTGCCAGCAGTACCGGTCGACCCGGGGTGGACACTGAAGCTTTCTTT.

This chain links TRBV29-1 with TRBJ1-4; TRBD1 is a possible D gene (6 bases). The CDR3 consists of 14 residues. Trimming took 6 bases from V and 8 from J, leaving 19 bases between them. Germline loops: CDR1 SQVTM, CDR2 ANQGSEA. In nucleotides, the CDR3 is TGCAGCGTGGGCAAAGGGGGTCTTAAAGAAAAACTGTTTTTT. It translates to CSVGKGGLKEKLFF. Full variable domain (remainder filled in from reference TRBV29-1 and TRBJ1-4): SAVISQKPSRDICQRGTSLTIQCQVDSQVTMMFWYRQQPGQSLTLIATANQGSEATYESGFVIDKFPISRPNLTFSTLTVSNMSPEDSSIYLCSVGKGGLKEKLFFGSGTQLSVL.

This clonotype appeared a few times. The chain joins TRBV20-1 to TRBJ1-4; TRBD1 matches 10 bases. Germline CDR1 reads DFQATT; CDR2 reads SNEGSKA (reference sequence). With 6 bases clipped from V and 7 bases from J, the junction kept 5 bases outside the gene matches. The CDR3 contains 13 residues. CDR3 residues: CSAQDRGREKLFF. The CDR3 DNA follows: TGCAGTGCACAAGACAGGGGGCGTGAAAAACTGTTTTTT.

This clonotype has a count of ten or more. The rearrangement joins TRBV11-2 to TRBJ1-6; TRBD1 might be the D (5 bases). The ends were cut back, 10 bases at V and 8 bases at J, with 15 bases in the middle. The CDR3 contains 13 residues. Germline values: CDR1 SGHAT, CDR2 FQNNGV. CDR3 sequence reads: CATTGRGDSPLHF. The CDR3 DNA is TGTGCCACAACAGGACGCGGGGATTCACCCCTCCACTTT.

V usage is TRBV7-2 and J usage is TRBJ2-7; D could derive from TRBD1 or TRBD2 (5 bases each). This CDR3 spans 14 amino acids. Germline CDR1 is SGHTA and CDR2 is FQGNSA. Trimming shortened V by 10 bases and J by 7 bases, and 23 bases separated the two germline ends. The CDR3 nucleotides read TGTGCCATCCCCCGGGACCTGCGGACCGGGGAGCAGTACTTC. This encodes CAIPRDLRTGEQYF.

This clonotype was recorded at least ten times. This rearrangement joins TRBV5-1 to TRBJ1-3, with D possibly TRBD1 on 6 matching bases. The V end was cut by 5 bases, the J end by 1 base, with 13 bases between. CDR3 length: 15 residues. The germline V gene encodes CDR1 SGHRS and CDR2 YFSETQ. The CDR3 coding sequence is TGCGCCAGCAGAAGCGCCGGGACATCTGGAAACACCATATATTTT. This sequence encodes CASRSAGTSGNTIYF.

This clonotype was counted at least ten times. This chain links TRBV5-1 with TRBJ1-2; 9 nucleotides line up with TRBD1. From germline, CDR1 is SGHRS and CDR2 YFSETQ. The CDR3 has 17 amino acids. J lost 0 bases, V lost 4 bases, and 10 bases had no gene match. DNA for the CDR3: TGCGCCAGCAGCCCCAGGACAGGGGAACGCCCTAACTATGGCTACACCTTC. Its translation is CASSPRTGERPNYGYTF.

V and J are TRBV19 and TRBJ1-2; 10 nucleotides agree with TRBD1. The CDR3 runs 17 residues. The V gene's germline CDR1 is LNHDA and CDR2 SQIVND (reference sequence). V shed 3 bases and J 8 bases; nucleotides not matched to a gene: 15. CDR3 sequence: CASSIRGPGTGVKGYTF. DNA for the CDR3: TGTGCCAGTAGTATCAGAGGCCCAGGGACAGGGGTCAAAGGCTACACCTTC.

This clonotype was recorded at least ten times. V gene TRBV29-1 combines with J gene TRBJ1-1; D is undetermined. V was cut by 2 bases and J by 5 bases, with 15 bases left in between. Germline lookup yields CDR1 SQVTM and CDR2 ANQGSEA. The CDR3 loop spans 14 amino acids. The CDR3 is CSVENAFGQTEAFF. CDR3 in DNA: TGCAGCGTTGAAAACGCCTTCGGGCAAACTGAAGCTTTCTTT.

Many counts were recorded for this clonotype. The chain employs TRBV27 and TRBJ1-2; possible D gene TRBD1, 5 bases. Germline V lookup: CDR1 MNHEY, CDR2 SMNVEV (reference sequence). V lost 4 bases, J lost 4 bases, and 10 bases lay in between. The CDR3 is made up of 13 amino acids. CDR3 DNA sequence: TGTGCCAGCAGTTGGGGGACGGGCTATGGCTACACCTTC. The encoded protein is CASSWGTGYGYTF.

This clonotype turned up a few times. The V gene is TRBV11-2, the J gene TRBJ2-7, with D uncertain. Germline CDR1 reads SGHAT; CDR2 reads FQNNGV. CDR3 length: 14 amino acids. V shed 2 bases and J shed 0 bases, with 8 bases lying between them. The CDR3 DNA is TGTGCCAGCAGCTTAAGAGTCTCCTCCTACGAGCAGTACTTC. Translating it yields CASSLRVSSYEQYF.

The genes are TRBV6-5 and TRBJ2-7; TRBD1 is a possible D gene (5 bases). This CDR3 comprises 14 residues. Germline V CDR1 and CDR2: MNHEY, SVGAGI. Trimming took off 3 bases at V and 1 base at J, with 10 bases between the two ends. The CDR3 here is CASSYLQGSYEQYF. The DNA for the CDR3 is TGTGCCAGCAGTTATCTCCAGGGTTCCTACGAGCAGTACTTC.

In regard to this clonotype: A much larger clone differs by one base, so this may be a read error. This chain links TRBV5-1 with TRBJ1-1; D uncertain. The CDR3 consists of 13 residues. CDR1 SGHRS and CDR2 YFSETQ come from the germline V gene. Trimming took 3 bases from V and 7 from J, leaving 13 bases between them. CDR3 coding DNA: TGCGCCAGCAGCTCAGGTATGCGTAATGAAGCTTTCTTT. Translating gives CASSSGMRNEAFF.

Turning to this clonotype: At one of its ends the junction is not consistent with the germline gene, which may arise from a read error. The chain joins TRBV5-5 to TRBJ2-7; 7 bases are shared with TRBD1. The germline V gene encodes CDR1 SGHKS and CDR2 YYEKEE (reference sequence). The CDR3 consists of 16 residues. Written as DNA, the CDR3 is TGCGCCAGCAGCCATATTGGGACAGCCCAAAACTACGAGCAGTACTTC. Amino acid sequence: CASSHIGTAQNYEQYF.

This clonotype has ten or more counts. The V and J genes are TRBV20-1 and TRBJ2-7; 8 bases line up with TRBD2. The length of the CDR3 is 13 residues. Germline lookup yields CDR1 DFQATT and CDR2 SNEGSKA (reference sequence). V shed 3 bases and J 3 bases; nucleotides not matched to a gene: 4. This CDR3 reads CSARGLGDYEQYF. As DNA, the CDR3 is TGCAGTGCTAGGGGACTAGGGGACTACGAGCAGTACTTC.

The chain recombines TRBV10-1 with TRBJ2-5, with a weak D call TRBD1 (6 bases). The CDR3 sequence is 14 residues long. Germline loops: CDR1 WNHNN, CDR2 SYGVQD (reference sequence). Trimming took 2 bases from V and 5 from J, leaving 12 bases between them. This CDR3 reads CASSEARGRETQYF. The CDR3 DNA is TGCGCCAGCAGTGAGGCCAGGGGCCGGGAGACCCAGTACTTC.

The CDR3 coding sequence is TGTGCCAGCAGCTTGGAGTTTGAAGGATCACCCCTCCACTTT. It yields the protein CASSLEFEGSPLHF. J is TRBJ1-6 and V is TRBV5-8, with D unresolved. V dropped 0 bases and J dropped 10 bases, with 11 bases sitting between them. Per the germline V gene, CDR1 is SGHTS and CDR2 is YDEGEE. The CDR3 is 14 amino acids.

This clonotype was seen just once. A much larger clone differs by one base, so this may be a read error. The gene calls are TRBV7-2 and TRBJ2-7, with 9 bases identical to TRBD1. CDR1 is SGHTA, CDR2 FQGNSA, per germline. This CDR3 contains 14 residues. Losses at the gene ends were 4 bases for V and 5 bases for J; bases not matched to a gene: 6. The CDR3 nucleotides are TGTGCCAGCAGCTCCACAGGGGGCGCCGACGAGCAGTACTTC. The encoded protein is CASSSTGGADEQYF.